The source of this T cell receptor (beta chain) is a study of blood T cell repertoires in COVID-19. Study as a whole: The samples span acute and convalescent COVID-19 from the United States, Italy and Spain. Sample material is recorded as cDNA or gDNA derived from T cells, B-cell-depleted T cells, or PBMCs.

V dropped 3 bases and J dropped 8; count of bases not matched to a gene: 10. Per the germline V gene, CDR1 is SGHKS and CDR2 is YYEKEE (reference sequence). This CDR3 has 14 amino acids. Source study methods: Reference gene primer amplification gave estimated nucleated cell counts. TCRdb's table, derived via immunoSEQ multiplex PCR, lists solely in-frame clones and lacks some. The V and J calls and the clone size are those of that table, but D and trimming were determined from the DNA. This repertoire shows 180,000 or so clones, around 80% found once; its top ten account for about 3%. This clone was observed a few times.

The receptor comes from a woman older than 75 with active or convalescent COVID-19. Material for sequencing was peripheral blood. The rearrangement uses TRBV5-5 and TRBJ1-2; 7 nucleotides match TRBD1. The CDR3 reads CASSSQTGIGGYTF. The CDR3 DNA follows: TGTGCCAGCAGCTCCCAGACAGGGATAGGGGGCTACACCTTC.